The 27 T cell receptor beta chains below were found in one sample sequenced in a study of cytomegalovirus exposure and HLA in healthy donors. The PCR used 60 Vbeta and 13 Jbeta primers. The protocol was immunoSEQ multiplex PCR, while the TCRdb copy is restricted to in-frame clones and leaves out a portion. The table lists 120,000 or so clones, roughly 85% of them singletons. The sequenced sample was PBMCs. Receptors were obtained from a young man in good health and CMV-seropositive.

The chain couples TRBV5-1 to TRBJ2-2, with D perhaps TRBD1 (6 bases). CDR3 length equals 14 residues. The germline gives CDR1 SGHRS, CDR2 YFSETQ. V was pared by 6 bases and J by 0 bases, with 9 bases between. This chain's CDR3 is CASKGVANTGELFF. The CDR3, as DNA: TGCGCCAGCAAGGGGGTCGCGAACACCGGGGAGCTGTTTTTT.

The chain recombines TRBV29-1 with TRBJ2-7; 9 bases line up with TRBD1. Germline loops: CDR1 SQVTM, CDR2 ANQGSEA. The CDR3 consists of 9 residues. The V gene end was trimmed by 8 bases and the J gene end by 12 bases; junction bases not matched to a gene: 5. DNA for the CDR3: TGCAGCCCGGACAGGGGAGCGTACTTC. Translating it yields CSPDRGAYF.

The chain employs TRBV19 and TRBJ2-7; 9 bases align to TRBD1. In germline, CDR1 is LNHDA, CDR2 SQIVND (reference sequence). V lost 8 bases to trimming and J lost 1 base; unmatched junction nucleotides: 6. The CDR3 extends over 14 amino acids. CDR3 amino acids: CASAVGTGSYEQYF. CDR3 in DNA: TGTGCCAGTGCTGTAGGGACAGGGTCCTACGAGCAGTACTTC.

V and J are TRBV5-4 and TRBJ1-2; no clear D gene. CDR1 and CDR2 from the germline V gene are SGHNT and YYREEE (reference sequence). Deletions cut 1 base from V and 2 bases from J, with 6 bases between. This CDR3 has 13 residues. The CDR3 DNA follows: TGTGCCAGCAGCTTGAACCGGAACTATGGCTACACCTTC. Its protein is CASSLNRNYGYTF.

This sequence joins TRBV10-3 and TRBJ2-3; 11 nucleotides match TRBD2. The CDR3 runs 16 residues. The germline V gene encodes CDR1 ENHRY and CDR2 SYGVKD. With V trimmed by 5 bases and J by 3 bases, 7 bases remained unmatched. The chain's CDR3 is CAISPRSGGGTDTQYF. CDR3 DNA: TGTGCCATCAGTCCCCGTAGCGGGGGGGGGACAGATACGCAGTATTTT.

The chain recombines TRBV6-1 with TRBJ2-5, with D unresolved. Germline V gene data show CDR1 as MNHNS and CDR2 as SASEGT. The V end lost 1 base, the J end lost 7 bases, and 4 bases lay between the germline ends. The CDR3 covers 11 residues. DNA of the CDR3: TGTGCCAGCAGTGAAGGGGCGACCCAGTACTTC. It specifies CASSEGATQYF.

The chain has TRBV6-6 and TRBJ2-7; a weak D match, TRBD1 (5 bases). Between the trimmed V and J ends, which lost 4 bases and 4 bases, there was a span of 14 bases. There are 14 residues in the CDR3. From germline, CDR1 is MNHNY and CDR2 SVGAGI (reference sequence). CDR3 amino acids: CASSFQGNIYEQYF. Written as DNA, the CDR3 is TGTGCCAGCAGTTTCCAGGGTAACATTTACGAGCAGTACTTC.

This clone was observed a single time. The rearrangement links TRBV2 to TRBJ2-3, with D unresolved. Between the trimmed V and J ends, which lost 7 bases and 6 bases, there was a span of 8 bases. CDR1 and CDR2 (germline): SNHLY, FYNNEI. This CDR3 comprises 11 residues. CDR3 region: CASTRLDTQYF. The CDR3 coding sequence is TGTGCCAGCACTAGACTTGATACGCAGTATTTT. The full variable domain, its missing parts supplied by reference TRBV2 and TRBJ2-3, is EPEVTQTPSHQVTQMGQEVILRCVPISNHLYFYWYRQILGQKVEFLVSFYNNEISEKSEIFDDQFSVERPDGSNFTLKIRSTKLEDSAMYFCASTRLDTQYFGPGTRLTVL.

The V call is TRBV5-1, the J call TRBJ1-1; no clear D gene. The germline V gene has CDR1 SGHRS and CDR2 YFSETQ. With 1 base removed from V and 5 bases from J, the gap between germline ends came to 9 bases. The CDR3 is made up of 13 amino acids. The CDR3 loop reads CASSLRRGTEAFF. CDR3 nucleotides: TGCGCCAGCAGCTTGCGTCGGGGTACTGAAGCTTTCTTT.

This chain uses TRBV19 with TRBJ1-2; TRBD1 agrees at 8 bases. This CDR3 is 14 amino acids long. V gave up 4 bases and J gave up 4 bases; unmatched junction bases: 5. Germline loops: CDR1 LNHDA, CDR2 SQIVND (reference sequence). The DNA of the CDR3 is TGTGCCAGTAGTAGACAGGGGAAGGGCTATGGCTACACCTTC. Translating it yields CASSRQGKGYGYTF. Full variable domain (remainder filled in from reference TRBV19 and TRBJ1-2): DGGITQSPKYLFRKEGQNVTLSCEQNLNHDAMYWYRQDPGQGLRLIYYSQIVNDFQKGDIAEGYSVSREKKESFPLTVTSAQKNPTAFYLCASSRQGKGYGYTFGSGTRLTVV.

In DNA, the CDR3 is TGTGCCAGCAGTTTCCTTAGGGAGGCGAACACCGGGGAGCTGTTTTTT. This codes for CASSFLREANTGELFF. V is TRBV28 and J is TRBJ2-2; D perhaps matches TRBD2 (6 bases). The V end lost 3 bases, the J end lost 0 bases, and 11 bases lay between the germline ends. Germline CDR1 reads MDHEN; CDR2 reads SYDVKM. The CDR3 extends over 16 amino acids.

This clone came up once. The chain joins TRBV7-8 to TRBJ1-6; D unresolved. Trimming shortened V by 1 base and J by 8 bases, and 9 bases separated the two germline ends. The CDR3 has 14 amino acids. Germline loops: CDR1 SGHVS, CDR2 FQNEAQ. The CDR3 loop reads CASSLGAGYSPLHF. The DNA of the CDR3 is TGTGCCAGCAGCTTAGGGGCAGGCTATTCACCCCTCCACTTT.

This chain links TRBV7-6 with TRBJ2-7; 8 nucleotides match TRBD2. Germline CDR1 reads SGHVS; CDR2 reads FNYEAQ. The CDR3 has 14 amino acids. The junction had 7 bases not matched to a gene; V was cut back by 3 bases and J by 6 bases. CDR3 coding DNA: TGTGCCAGCAGCTTGGCGGGGGGTACGGTCGAGCAGTACTTC. Amino acids: CASSLAGGTVEQYF.

The V call is TRBV30, the J call TRBJ1-4; the D gene is possibly TRBD1 (6 bases). In germline, CDR1 is GTSNPN, CDR2 SVGIG (reference sequence). V was pared by 0 bases and J by 0 bases, with 11 bases between. This CDR3 has 16 amino acids. This CDR3 is CAWSVGTQTTNEKLFF. In DNA form, the CDR3 reads TGTGCCTGGAGTGTAGGGACACAAACAACTAATGAAAAACTGTTTTTT.

The CDR3 reads CASSLDKSYRDYRGAQETQYF. CDR3 DNA sequence: TGCGCCAGCAGCTTGGACAAGTCCTACAGGGATTACCGGGGGGCCCAAGAGACCCAGTACTTC. The rearrangement uses TRBV5-1 and TRBJ2-5; tentatively, D is TRBD2 (7 bases). CDR1 and CDR2 (germline): SGHRS, YFSETQ. V lost 0 bases to trimming and J lost 1 base, with 28 bases between them. This CDR3 comprises 21 residues.

The chain carries TRBV11-3 and TRBJ1-6; D is undetermined. From germline, CDR1 is SGHNT and CDR2 YENEEA. The germline V and J ends were trimmed by 4 bases and 6 bases, with 7 bases remaining between them. This CDR3 region has 13 residues. Written as DNA, the CDR3 is TGTGCCAGCAGCTATTACAGTAATTCACCCCTCCACTTT. It is translated as CASSYYSNSPLHF. Based on the CDR3 plus reference TRBV11-3 and TRBJ1-6, the full variable domain is EAGVVQSPRYKIIEKKQPVAFWCNPISGHNTLYWYLQNLGQGPELLIRYENEEAVDDSQLPKDRFSAERLKGVDSTLKIQPAELGDSAVYLCASSYYSNSPLHFGNGTRLTVT.

The chain recombines TRBV5-6 with TRBJ1-1, with unresolved D. V lost 0 bases to trimming and J lost 1 base, with 4 bases between them. CDR1 is SGHDT, CDR2 YYEEEE, per germline. The CDR3 length is 13 residues. The chain's CDR3 is CASSLGGNTEAFF. The CDR3 DNA reads TGTGCCAGCAGCTTGGGAGGGAACACTGAAGCTTTCTTT.

The CDR3: CASSSNPRDSGNTIYF. The CDR3, as DNA: TGCGCCAGCAGCTCAAATCCCAGGGACTCTGGAAACACCATATATTTT. The J gene is TRBJ1-3, the V gene TRBV5-1; weak D call: TRBD1 (5 bases). V was shortened by 3 bases and J by 0 bases, with 13 bases between the two germline ends. This CDR3 contains 16 residues. The germline V gene has CDR1 SGHRS and CDR2 YFSETQ.

V is TRBV5-4 and J is TRBJ1-2; the D is unclear. With 2 bases removed from V and 7 bases from J, the gap between germline ends came to 15 bases. The germline V gene has CDR1 SGHNT and CDR2 YYREEE (reference sequence). This CDR3 region has 14 residues. This chain's CDR3 is CASSFFSGISGYTF. The CDR3 nucleotides are TGTGCCAGCAGCTTCTTTTCCGGGATCTCTGGCTACACCTTC.

Here the CDR3 reads CASSQELQLLYGYTF. CDR3 bases: TGCGCCAGCAGCCAAGAGCTACAGCTCCTCTATGGCTACACCTTC. V and J are TRBV4-1 and TRBJ1-2; D unclear. CDR1 is MGHRA and CDR2 is YSYEKL in the germline V gene. The CDR3 is 15 amino acids. V lost 0 bases and J 4 bases, leaving 12 bases between the germline ends.

The V call is TRBV5-1, the J call TRBJ2-5; TRBD2 agrees at 9 bases. Looked up from germline, CDR1 is SGHRS and CDR2 is YFSETQ. Unmatched junction bases numbered 14, after V lost 0 bases and J lost 5 bases. This CDR3 has 18 residues. CDR3 sequence reads: CASSLELAGGAIRETQYF. The DNA of the CDR3 is TGCGCCAGCAGCTTGGAGTTGGCGGGGGGGGCAATCCGGGAGACCCAGTACTTC.

This chain uses TRBV6-5 with TRBJ2-1, with TRBD2 matching over 7 bases. The germline gives CDR1 MNHEY, CDR2 SVGAGI. The junction had 10 bases not matched to a gene; V was cut back by 1 base and J by 16 bases. CDR3 length equals 13 residues. The CDR3 loop reads CASSYYPRDYLFF. CDR3 nucleotide sequence: TGTGCCAGCAGTTACTACCCCCGGGACTACCTATTCTTC.

The V and J genes are TRBV5-1 and TRBJ2-1, with D hard to call. Germline assignment: CDR1 SGHRS and CDR2 YFSETQ. V was trimmed by 0 bases and J by 4 bases, leaving 5 bases between them. This CDR3 contains 13 residues. This CDR3 is CASSLDSYNEQFF. For the CDR3, the DNA is TGCGCCAGCAGCTTGGACTCTTACAATGAGCAGTTCTTC.

J is TRBJ1-4 and V is TRBV7-6; 10 bases line up with TRBD1. Germline V gene lookup returns CDR1 SGHVS and CDR2 FNYEAQ. The CDR3 has 14 amino acids. The junction had 1 base not matched to a gene; V was cut back by 1 base and J by 8 bases. This chain's CDR3 is CASSLGTGGEKLFF. The CDR3 DNA reads TGTGCCAGCAGCTTAGGGACAGGGGGGGAAAAACTGTTTTTT. Together with reference TRBV7-6 and TRBJ1-4, the CDR3 gives the full variable domain: GAGVSQSPRYKVTKRGQDVALRCDPISGHVSLYWYRQALGQGPEFLTYFNYEAQQDKSGLPNDRFSAERPEGSISTLTIQRTEQRDSAMYRCASSLGTGGEKLFFGSGTQLSVL.

The CDR3 DNA is TGTGCCAGCAGTTGGACAGGGAGTGAGCAGTTCTTC. Translating gives CASSWTGSEQFF. The V gene is TRBV2, the J gene TRBJ2-1, with 8 nucleotides matching TRBD1. CDR3 length: 12 amino acids. V lost 5 bases to trimming and J lost 9 bases; unmatched junction nucleotides: 3. The germline V gene has CDR1 SNHLY and CDR2 FYNNEI.

The gene calls are TRBV5-6 and TRBJ2-5, with 7 nucleotides matching TRBD1. Germline lookup yields CDR1 SGHDT and CDR2 YYEEEE. The CDR3 spans 14 residues. The V segment lost 2 bases and the J segment 2 bases; nucleotides outside the gene matches: 3. This CDR3 is CASSFRQGQETQYF. CDR3 DNA: TGTGCCAGCAGCTTCCGACAGGGTCAAGAGACCCAGTACTTC.

This chain joins TRBV6-5 and TRBJ1-2, with a tentative D call TRBD1 (5 bases). The CDR3 loop spans 14 amino acids. Per germline, CDR1 MNHEY and CDR2 SVGAGI. V shed 6 bases and J shed 4 bases, with 15 bases lying between them. CDR3 loop: CASSPGGGGYGYTF. The CDR3 DNA follows: TGTGCCAGCAGCCCCGGGGGTGGAGGCTATGGCTACACCTTC.